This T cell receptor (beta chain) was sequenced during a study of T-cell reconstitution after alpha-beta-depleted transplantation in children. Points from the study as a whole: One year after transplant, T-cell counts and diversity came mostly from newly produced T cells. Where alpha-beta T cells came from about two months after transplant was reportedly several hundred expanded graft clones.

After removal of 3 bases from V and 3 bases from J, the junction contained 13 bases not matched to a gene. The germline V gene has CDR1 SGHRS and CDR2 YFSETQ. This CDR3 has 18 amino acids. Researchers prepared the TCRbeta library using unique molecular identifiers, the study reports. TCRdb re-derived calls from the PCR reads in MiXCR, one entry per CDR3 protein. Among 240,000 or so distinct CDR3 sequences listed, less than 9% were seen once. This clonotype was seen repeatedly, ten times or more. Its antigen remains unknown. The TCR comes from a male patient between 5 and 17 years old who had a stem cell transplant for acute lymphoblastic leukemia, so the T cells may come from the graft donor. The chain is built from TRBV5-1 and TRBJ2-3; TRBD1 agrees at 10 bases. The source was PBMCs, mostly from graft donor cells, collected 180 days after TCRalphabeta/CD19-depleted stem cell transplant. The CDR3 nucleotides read TGCGCCAGCAGCTCCACCCCGCTGGACAGGGGGAGGACAGATACGCAGTATTTT. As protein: CASSSTPLDRGRTDTQYF.